This T cell receptor beta chain was documented in a study of vaccination and CD4 T cells after COVID-19. The overall study: At a median about 72 days (range 14 to 241) after dose two, post-vaccine samples were obtained. Investigators stimulated cells with overlapping spike peptides drawn from SARS-CoV-2, HCoV-NL63, HCoV-OC43 and HCoV-229E.

Once obtained from cultured CD4+ T cells, the DNA was sequenced using the Oncomine TCR Beta short-read assay. In TCRdb, the PCR reads were re-called with MiXCR into one record per CDR3 protein. The sample has some 9,300 distinct CDR3 sequences; around 72% are singletons. Treatment noted: roughly ten-day PBMC culture with coronavirus spike peptide pools or control peptides (ViraFEST assay). Note on this clonotype: Its antigen is not known.

V lost 0 bases and J 0 bases, leaving 6 bases between the germline ends. The V gene's germline CDR1 is SGDLS and CDR2 YYNGEE. The CDR3 has 15 residues. The chain is built from TRBV9 and TRBJ2-2; D is perhaps TRBD2 (6 bases). Sequenced input: CD4+ T cells from blood, cultured in vitro. This TCR was recovered from a human donor who had recovered from COVID-19. CDR3 sequence reads: CASSVVAANTGELFF. The CDR3 DNA reads as TGTGCCAGCAGCGTAGTAGCGGCGAACACCGGGGAGCTGTTTTTT.